This TCR beta chain was sequenced during a study of beta chain features in type 1 diabetes. On the study more broadly: Healthy donors and patients had similar age, gender and cell yields. Study results and limitations: Across patients, naive, central memory and Treg TCRB repertoires exhibited apparently greater similarity than was observed across healthy donors. Highly expressing activated T cells could be over-counted with a cDNA template.

CDR1 and CDR2 from the germline V gene are SGHNT and YYREEE (reference sequence). J was trimmed by 0 bases and V by 6 bases; bases with no gene match: 8. The CDR3 is 18 amino acids. For this clone: Its specificity is unknown.

Reverse transcribing all isolated RNA meant expressed TCRB transcripts were sequenced. Assay: immunoSEQ multiplex PCR; the TCRdb copy retains only in-frame clones and omits some. The sample lists more than 150,000 clones; approximately 8.4% were seen once. One heparinised draw, averaging about 110 mL, was taken per donor. This TCR came from a woman between 18 and 29 years old in good health. What was sequenced was central memory CD4+ T cells from blood. The chain joins TRBV5-4 to TRBJ2-2; TRBD2 matches at 13 bases. CDR3 region: CASTRLAGGPANTGELFF. DNA for the CDR3: TGTGCCAGCACCCGACTAGCGGGAGGTCCCGCGAACACCGGGGAGCTGTTTTTT.